The rows below give T cell receptor beta chains drawn from one sample of a study of response to subunit inactivated influenza vaccine. TCRdb ran MiXCR on the RT-PCR reads and lists one entry per CDR3 protein. The top ten hold approximately 7.6% of the sample, which has 590,000 or so distinct CDR3 sequences, 13% to 15% seen once. The sequencing here drew on PBMCs from blood, taken roughly 2 weeks before vaccination. The source is a man in his fifties or sixties who received an inactivated influenza vaccine. CDR3s include the opening cysteine and the closing phenylalanine or tryptophan. Each record gives: clone size, D gene, J gene, V gene, CDR3 DNA, CDR3 protein. The D gene is left open where the match is weak. Clone sizes are given selectively: once, few, many, or a class where the clone is expanded.

NA | TRBD2 | TRBJ2-1 | TRBV7-9 | TGTGCCAGCAGCCGCAAGACTAGCGGGACTGAGCAGTTCTTC | CASSRKTSGTEQFF
NA | NA | TRBJ1-2 | TRBV10-3 | TGTGCCATCAGTGAGATCTTCCAGGGGAACTATGGCTACACCTTC | CAISEIFQGNYGYTF
few | NA | TRBJ2-2 | TRBV6-5 | TGTGCCAGCAGTTACCCGGGACTGAGGACCGGGGAGCTGTTTTTT | CASSYPGLRTGELFF
few | TRBD1 | TRBJ2-3 | TRBV5-7 | TGTGCCAGCAGCCGGGGGACAGGGGTCAGCGGGGTTAGCACAGATACGCAGTATTTT | CASSRGTGVSGVSTDTQYF
few | NA | TRBJ2-3 | TRBV16 | TGTGCCAGCAGCCAACGACACACAGATACGCAGTATTTT | CASSQRHTDTQYF
few | NA | TRBJ1-4 | TRBV5-1 | TGCGCCAGCAGCCAACTGAATGAAAAACTGTTTTTT | CASSQLNEKLFF
few | TRBD2 | TRBJ2-7 | TRBV3-1 | TGTGCCAGCAGCCAAGCTGGGGGGGGGAACTACGAGCAGTACTTC | CASSQAGGGNYEQYF
NA | TRBD1 | TRBJ1-5 | TRBV24-1 | TGTGCCACCAGTGATAGACAGGGGAATCAGCCCCAGCATTTT | CATSDRQGNQPQHF
NA | NA | TRBJ2-2 | TRBV5-1 | TGCGCCAGCAGTACCTCGGATTCCGGGGAGCTGTTTTTT | CASSTSDSGELFF
many | TRBD2 | TRBJ2-1 | TRBV27 | TGTGCCAGCAGGTCCACTAGCGGGGGCTACAGGAGCTCCTACAATGAGCAGTTCTTC | CASRSTSGGYRSSYNEQFF
NA | NA | TRBJ2-7 | TRBV7-9 | TGTGCCAGCAGCGACGGACTTGGCGAGCAGTACTTC | CASSDGLGEQYF
few | NA | TRBJ1-4 | TRBV11-2 | TGTGCCAGCAGCTTAGTGGGTGGACAGACCAATGAAAAACTGTTTTTT | CASSLVGGQTNEKLFF
once | TRBD1 | TRBJ2-7 | TRBV25-1 | TGTGCCAGCAGTGGGGACAGGGGGCTCGAGCAGTACTTC | CASSGDRGLEQYF
few | NA | TRBJ1-5 | TRBV2 | TGTGCCAGCAGTGAAGAGCAGGTTAATAATCAGCCCCAGCATTTT | CASSEEQVNNQPQHF
many | TRBD1 | TRBJ1-1 | TRBV9 | TGTGCCAGCAGCGGACCACAGGGGGGGGCTGAAGCTTTCTTT | CASSGPQGGAEAFF
few | NA | TRBJ2-2 | TRBV7-9 | TGTGCCAGCAGCTCTTGGCGGGACAACACCGGGGAGCTGTTTTTT | CASSSWRDNTGELFF
NA | NA | TRBJ2-3 | TRBV27 | TGTGCCAGCAGTTCCTCTTCGACTAACACAGATACGCAGTATTTT | CASSSSSTNTDTQYF
NA | TRBD1 | TRBJ2-2 | TRBV14 | TGTGCCAGCAGCCAAGATTGGACAGGAGCGAACACCGGGGAGCTGTTTTTT | CASSQDWTGANTGELFF
few | NA | TRBJ2-7 | TRBV20-1 | TGCAGTGCTAGACCGCAGATAAACTACGAGCAGTACTTC | CSARPQINYEQYF
NA | NA | TRBJ2-7 | TRBV7-2 | TGTGCCAGCAGCGATCCTGGGATATACGAGCAGTACTTC | CASSDPGIYEQYF
few | TRBD2 | TRBJ2-3 | TRBV6-2/TRBV6-3 | TGTGCCAGCAGCCCTAGCGGGGGGTATGGAGATACGCAGTATTTT | CASSPSGGYGDTQYF
NA | TRBD2 | TRBJ2-2 | TRBV6-5 | TGTGCCAGCAGTTATGGCGGGGGGCCCTCGGGCACCGGGGAGCTGTTTTTT | CASSYGGGPSGTGELFF
NA | NA | TRBJ1-4 | TRBV7-9 | TGTGCCACCCCGCGGAGGGCCGATGAAAAACTGTTTTTT | CATPRRADEKLFF
NA | TRBD1 | TRBJ2-2 | TRBV6-5 | TGTGCCAGCAGTTCCTCCTCATGGGCAGGGGGGAACACCGGGGAGCTGTTTTTT | CASSSSSWAGGNTGELFF
NA | NA | TRBJ1-4 | TRBV4-1 | TGCGCCAGCAGCCAAGGGGGAGGAAAACTGTTTTTT | CASSQGGGKLFF
few | TRBD2 | TRBJ2-7 | TRBV25-1 | TGTGCCAGCGGAAAAGCGGGAGGGAGCGAGCAGTACTTC | CASGKAGGSEQYF
NA | TRBD1 | TRBJ1-5 | TRBV7-2 | TGTGCCAGCAGCCCTGGGACAGGGCCCCAGCATTTT | CASSPGTGPQHF